This TCR beta chain was identified in a study of identifying expanded T cells in peripheral blood. Study results and limitations: Approximately 1.2 clones differed between technical replicates, versus about 16 and 19 over time. Approximately two-week clone count variance significantly increased as total template count grew.

Germline trimming cut 3 bases from V and 1 base from J; bases unmatched to any gene: 4. CDR1 SGDLS and CDR2 YYNGEE come from the germline V gene. The CDR3 runs to 16 residues. Libraries were prepared by immunoSEQ multiplex PCR; TCRdb keeps only in-frame clonotypes and omits some of them. The table lists approximately 120,000 clones, 84% of them singletons. A word on this clone: The antigen remains unidentified.

The gene calls are TRBV9 and TRBJ2-2, with 9 bases fitting TRBD1. The TCR was taken from a person between 18 and 75 years old in good health. The sample taken for sequencing was blood. The CDR3 is CASSGQGVWNTGELFF. CDR3 bases: TGTGCCAGCAGCGGACAGGGGGTTTGGAACACCGGGGAGCTGTTTTTT.